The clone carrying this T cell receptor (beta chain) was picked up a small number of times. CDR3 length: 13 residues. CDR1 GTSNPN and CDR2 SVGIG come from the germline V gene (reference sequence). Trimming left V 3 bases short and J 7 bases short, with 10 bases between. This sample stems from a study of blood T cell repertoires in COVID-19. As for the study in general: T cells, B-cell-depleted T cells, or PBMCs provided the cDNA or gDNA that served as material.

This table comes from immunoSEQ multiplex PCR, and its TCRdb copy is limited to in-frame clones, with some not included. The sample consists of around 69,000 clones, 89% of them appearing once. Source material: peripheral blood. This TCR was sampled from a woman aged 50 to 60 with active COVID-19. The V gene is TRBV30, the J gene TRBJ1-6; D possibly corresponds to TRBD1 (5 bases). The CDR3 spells CAWRQAANSPLHF. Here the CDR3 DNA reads TGTGCCTGGAGACAGGCGGCCAATTCACCCCTCCACTTT. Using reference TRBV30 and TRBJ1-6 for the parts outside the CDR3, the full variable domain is SQTIHQWPATLVQPVGSPLSLECTVEGTSNPNLYWYRQAAGRGLQLLFYSVGIGQISSEVPQNLSASRPQDRQFILSSKKLLLSDSGFYLCAWRQAANSPLHFGNGTRLTVT.